Each of the 16 T cell receptor beta chains below was sequenced from the same sample in a study of radiotherapy plus CTLA-4 blockade in lung cancer. Profiled with immunoSEQ multiplex PCR; TCRdb holds only in-frame clones, not every one. The table includes 64,000 or so clones, 70% to 80% detected once. The material sequenced was peripheral blood, taken from a patient treated with radiotherapy plus ipilimumab. Every receptor here comes from a human donor with non-small cell lung cancer whose response to radiotherapy plus ipilimumab could not be evaluated.

The V and J genes are TRBV6-1 and TRBJ2-3; the match to TRBD2 covers 7 bases. Germline CDR1 is MNHNS and CDR2 is SASEGT. V lost 2 bases and J lost 8; bases outside the gene matches: 10. This CDR3 is 15 amino acids long. The CDR3: CASSEYVERGSTQYF. CDR3 bases: TGTGCCAGCAGTGAATACGTTGAGCGGGGTAGTACGCAGTATTTT.

The chain is built from TRBV10-3 and TRBJ1-6; 9 nucleotides align to TRBD1. CDR1 and CDR2 (germline): ENHRY, SYGVKD. The CDR3 runs 15 residues. DNA for the CDR3: TGTGCTGCGACAGGGGGGGTCACCTATAATTCACCCCTCCACTTT. This sequence encodes CAATGGVTYNSPLHF.

The V gene is TRBV6-1, the J gene TRBJ2-5; D is undetermined. V lost 5 bases, J lost 5 bases, and 6 bases lay in between. Germline V gives CDR1 MNHNS, CDR2 SASEGT. The CDR3 is made up of 11 amino acids. The CDR3 DNA is TGTGCCAGCAGTACAAAGGAGACCCAGTACTTC. This gives the protein CASSTKETQYF.

CDR3 bases: TGCGCCAGCAGCCAAGAAATATATAGCAATCAGCCCCAGCATTTT. As protein: CASSQEIYSNQPQHF. The chain links TRBV4-1 to TRBJ1-5; no clear D. V lost 0 bases to trimming and J lost 0 bases, with 6 bases between them. The germline V gene has CDR1 MGHRA and CDR2 YSYEKL. The CDR3 consists of 15 residues.

The chain employs TRBV4-1 and TRBJ2-3, with 8 bases that match TRBD2. The length of the CDR3 is 15 residues. Germline V gene lookup returns CDR1 MGHRA and CDR2 YSYEKL. V was pared by 3 bases and J by 4 bases, with 6 bases of the junction left unmatched. CDR3 nucleotide sequence: TGCGCCAGCAGCCAGGCCGGGGGGGAGTCAGATACGCAGTATTTT. Its translation: CASSQAGGESDTQYF.

The genes are TRBV9 and TRBJ2-1; TRBD2 aligns across 7 bases. With 0 bases clipped from V and 3 bases from J, the junction kept 6 bases outside the gene matches. The germline V gene encodes CDR1 SGDLS and CDR2 YYNGEE. CDR3 length: 16 residues. The CDR3 is CASSVESGIVYNEQFF. The CDR3 coding sequence is TGTGCCAGCAGCGTAGAGAGCGGGATAGTCTACAATGAGCAGTTCTTC.

This sequence joins TRBV28 and TRBJ2-7; 7 bases align to TRBD1. J lost 1 base, V lost 5 bases, and 8 bases had no gene match. The CDR3 totals 15 residues. The V gene's germline CDR1 is MDHEN and CDR2 SYDVKM. The CDR3 DNA sequence: TGTGCCAGCAGTCCCTGGGACAGCAAATCCTACGAGCAGTACTTC. Its protein is CASSPWDSKSYEQYF.

The CDR3 nucleotides read TGTGCCAGCAGTTACTCGAAACTAGCGGGAACGGGCAAGTTCTTC. Protein: CASSYSKLAGTGKFF. The chain links TRBV6-5 to TRBJ2-1; TRBD2 agrees at 10 bases. Germline loops: CDR1 MNHEY, CDR2 SVGAGI. The CDR3 is 15 amino acids. The junction had 10 bases not matched to a gene; V was cut back by 0 bases and J by 14 bases.

The chain recombines TRBV28 with TRBJ2-7; unclear D gene. Between the trimmed V and J ends, which lost 3 bases and 2 bases, there was a span of 14 bases. Germline CDR1 reads MDHEN; CDR2 reads SYDVKM. The CDR3 has 15 residues. CDR3 sequence: CASSFYRGGPYEQYF. In DNA, the CDR3 is TGTGCCAGCAGTTTTTATCGCGGCGGCCCCTACGAGCAGTACTTC.

The V and J genes are TRBV7-2 and TRBJ2-5; 7 bases align to TRBD1. Gene TRBJ2-7 matches the end of the DNA better, so the J call may be wrong. The CDR3 is 14 amino acids. Germline CDR1 SGHTA, CDR2 FQGNSA. The CDR3 bases are TGTGCCAGCAGCCAATACACAGGGGAAAACGAGCAGTACTTC. Residues: CASSQYTGENEQYF.

The V call is TRBV30, the J call TRBJ2-5; tentatively, D is TRBD2 (6 bases). Germline V gene sequence: CDR1 GTSNPN, CDR2 SVGIG (reference sequence). The CDR3 consists of 14 residues. The V gene lost 1 base and the J gene lost 5 bases, with 14 bases spanning the gap. CDR3: CAWSGGTGVETQYF. CDR3 sequence (DNA): TGTGCCTGGAGTGGGGGTACGGGAGTGGAGACCCAGTACTTC.

The CDR3 DNA reads TGTGCCAGCAGTGAAGTAAGGCAGGGACTCGGTGAAGCTTTCTTT. Protein: CASSEVRQGLGEAFF. V gene TRBV25-1 combines with J gene TRBJ1-1, with a possible D match to TRBD1 (5 bases). The V end was cut by 2 bases, the J end by 7 bases, with 17 bases between. Germline CDR1 is MGHDK and CDR2 is SYGVNS. This CDR3 spans 15 amino acids.

J is TRBJ1-6 and V is TRBV6-1, with D perhaps matching TRBD1 (5 bases). The CDR3 loop spans 13 amino acids. Between the trimmed V and J ends, which lost 3 bases and 10 bases, there was a span of 10 bases. Germline lookup yields CDR1 MNHNS and CDR2 SASEGT. This CDR3 reads CASSDARESPLHF. DNA for the CDR3: TGTGCCAGCAGTGATGCCAGGGAATCACCCCTCCACTTT.

This CDR3 reads CASSHPSQGLNYGYTF. CDR3 coding DNA: TGTGCCAGCAGTCACCCTTCACAGGGGCTCAACTATGGCTACACCTTC. The V gene is TRBV28, the J gene TRBJ1-2; 7 nucleotides match TRBD1. The germline gives CDR1 MDHEN, CDR2 SYDVKM. The V segment lost 5 bases and the J segment 2 bases; nucleotides outside the gene matches: 11. The length of the CDR3 is 16 residues.

This clone appeared a few times. V is TRBV18 and J is TRBJ1-1; D not certain. CDR1 KGHSH and CDR2 LQKENI come from the germline V gene. The CDR3 totals 16 residues. Between the trimmed V and J ends, which lost 3 bases and 4 bases, there was a span of 18 bases. The CDR3 sequence: CASSPISIPGGTEAFF. As DNA, the CDR3 is TGTGCCAGCTCACCCATCTCGATCCCCGGAGGCACTGAAGCTTTCTTT.

This chain uses TRBV19 with TRBJ1-4, with 8 bases identical to TRBD1. Germline CDR1 and CDR2: LNHDA and SQIVND (reference sequence). The ends lost 2 bases at V and 8 bases at J; junction bases unmatched: 7. The CDR3 sequence is 15 residues long. In DNA, the CDR3 is TGTGCCAGTAGTATACAGGGGGCGCATGGCGAAAAACTGTTTTTT. Residues: CASSIQGAHGEKLFF.